This TCR beta chain came from a study of CD8 T cells in Susac syndrome. Germline CDR1 is SGHVS and CDR2 is FQNEAQ. Trimming took 3 bases from V and 7 from J, leaving 19 bases between them. The CDR3 has 15 amino acids. TCR beta sequencing covered blood CD8+ and CD4+ T cells. The TEMRA cells underwent FACS enrichment, while the CD8+ and CD4+ T cells underwent negative isolation. About 0.5 to 1 ug RNA was reverse transcribed with random hexamers. The TCR beta CDR3 was amplified by immunoSEQ multiplex PCR across 54 Vbeta, 13 Jbeta. TCRdb called the immunoSEQ multiplex PCR reads again in MiXCR, with one record for every CDR3 protein. Here the sample spans a few hundred thousand distinct CDR3 sequences, approximately 95% being singletons.

The genes are TRBV7-8 and TRBJ2-7; D possibly corresponds to TRBD1 (5 bases). This TCR was recovered from a human donor with multiple sclerosis. Sequencing used CD4+ T cells from PBMCs. This CDR3 reads CASSFVFGRASEQYF. The DNA of the CDR3 is TGTGCCAGCAGCTTCGTATTTGGCAGGGCGTCGGAGCAGTACTTC.